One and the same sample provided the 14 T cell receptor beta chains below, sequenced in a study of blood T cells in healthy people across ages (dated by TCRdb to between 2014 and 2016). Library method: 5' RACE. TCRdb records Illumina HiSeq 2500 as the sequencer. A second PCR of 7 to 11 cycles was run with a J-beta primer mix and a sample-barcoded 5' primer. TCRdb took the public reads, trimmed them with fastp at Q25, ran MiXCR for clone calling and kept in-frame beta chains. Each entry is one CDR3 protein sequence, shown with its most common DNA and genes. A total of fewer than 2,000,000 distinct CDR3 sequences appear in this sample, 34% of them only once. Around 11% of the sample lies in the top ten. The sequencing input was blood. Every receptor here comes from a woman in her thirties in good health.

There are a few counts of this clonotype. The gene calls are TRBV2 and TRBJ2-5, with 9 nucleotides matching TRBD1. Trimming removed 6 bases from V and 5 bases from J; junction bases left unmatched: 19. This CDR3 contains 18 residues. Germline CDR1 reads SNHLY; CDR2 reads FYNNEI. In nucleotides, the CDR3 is TGTGCCAGCAGCTGGGACAGGGATGGGACGAGCGGCGCGGAGACCCAGTACTTC. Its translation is CASSWDRDGTSGAETQYF.

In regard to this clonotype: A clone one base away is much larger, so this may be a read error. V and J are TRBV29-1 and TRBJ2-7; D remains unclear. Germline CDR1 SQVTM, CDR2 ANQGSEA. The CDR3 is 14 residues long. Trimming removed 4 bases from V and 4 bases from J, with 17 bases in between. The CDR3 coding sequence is TGCAGCGTTGCTTATTCGCACCTCCCATACGAGCAGTACTTC. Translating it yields CSVAYSHLPYEQYF.

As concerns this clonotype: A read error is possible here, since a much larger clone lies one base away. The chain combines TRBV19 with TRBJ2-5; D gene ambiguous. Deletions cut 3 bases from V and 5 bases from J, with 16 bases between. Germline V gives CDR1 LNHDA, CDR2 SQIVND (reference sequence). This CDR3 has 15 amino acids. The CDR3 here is CASSMTRAMEETQYF. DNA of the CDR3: TGTGCCAGTAGTATGACGAGAGCGATGGAGGAGACCCAGTACTTC. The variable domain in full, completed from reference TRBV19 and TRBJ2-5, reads DGGITQSPKYLFRKEGQNVTLSCEQNLNHDAMYWYRQDPGQGLRLIYYSQIVNDFQKGDIAEGYSVSREKKESFPLTVTSAQKNPTAFYLCASSMTRAMEETQYFGPGTRLLVL.

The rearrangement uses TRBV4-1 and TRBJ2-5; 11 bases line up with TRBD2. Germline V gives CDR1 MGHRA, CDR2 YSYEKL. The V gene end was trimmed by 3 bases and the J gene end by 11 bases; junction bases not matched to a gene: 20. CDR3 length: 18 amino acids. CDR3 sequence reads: CASSHIALGTSGGNEQYF. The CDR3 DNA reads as TGCGCCAGCAGCCACATCGCCCTCGGGACTAGCGGTGGCAATGAGCAGTACTTC.

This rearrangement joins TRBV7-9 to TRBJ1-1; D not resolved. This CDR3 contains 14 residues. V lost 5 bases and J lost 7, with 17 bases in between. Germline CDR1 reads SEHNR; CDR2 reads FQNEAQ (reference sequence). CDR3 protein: CASSQSPPGNEAFF. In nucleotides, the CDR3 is TGTGCCAGCAGCCAAAGTCCCCCTGGGAATGAAGCTTTCTTT.

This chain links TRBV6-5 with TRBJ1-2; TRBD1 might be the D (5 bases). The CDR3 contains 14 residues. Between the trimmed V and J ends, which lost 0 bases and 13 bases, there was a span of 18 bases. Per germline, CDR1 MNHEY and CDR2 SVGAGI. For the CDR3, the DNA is TGTGCCAGCAGTTACTCGACCGGGACGCCAGCTTCCACCTTC. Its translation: CASSYSTGTPASTF.

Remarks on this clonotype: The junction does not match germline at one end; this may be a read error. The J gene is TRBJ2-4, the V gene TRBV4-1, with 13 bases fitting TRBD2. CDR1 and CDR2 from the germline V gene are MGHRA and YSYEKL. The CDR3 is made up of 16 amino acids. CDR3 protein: CGSSQEDGLAGVEEYF. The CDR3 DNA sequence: TGCGGCAGCAGCCAAGAGGACGGACTAGCGGGAGTGGAAGAGTACTTC.

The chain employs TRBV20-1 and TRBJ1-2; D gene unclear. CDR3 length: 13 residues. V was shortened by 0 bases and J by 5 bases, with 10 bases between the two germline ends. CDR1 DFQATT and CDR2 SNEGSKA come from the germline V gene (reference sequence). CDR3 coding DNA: TGCAGTGCTAGAGAACAGCTCCCATATGGCTACACCTTC. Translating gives CSAREQLPYGYTF.

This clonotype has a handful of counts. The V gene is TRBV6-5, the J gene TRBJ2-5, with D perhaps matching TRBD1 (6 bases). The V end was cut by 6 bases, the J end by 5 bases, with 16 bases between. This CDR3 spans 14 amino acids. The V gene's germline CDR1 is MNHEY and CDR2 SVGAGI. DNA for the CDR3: TGTGCCAGCAGGCAGGGACACCTTTTGGAGACCCAGTACTTC. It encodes CASRQGHLLETQYF.

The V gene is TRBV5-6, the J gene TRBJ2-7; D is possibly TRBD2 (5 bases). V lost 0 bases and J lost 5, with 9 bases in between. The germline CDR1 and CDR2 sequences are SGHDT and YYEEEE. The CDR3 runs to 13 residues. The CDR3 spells CASSLGSGNEQYF. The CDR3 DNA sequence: TGTGCCAGCAGCTTGGGATCGGGGAACGAGCAGTACTTC.

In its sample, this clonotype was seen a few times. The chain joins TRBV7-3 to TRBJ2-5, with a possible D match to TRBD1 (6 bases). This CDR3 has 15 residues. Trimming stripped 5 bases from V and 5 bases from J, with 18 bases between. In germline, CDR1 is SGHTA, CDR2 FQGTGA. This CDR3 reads CASSPTGQPQETQYF. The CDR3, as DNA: TGTGCCAGCAGCCCGACAGGACAACCCCAGGAGACCCAGTACTTC.

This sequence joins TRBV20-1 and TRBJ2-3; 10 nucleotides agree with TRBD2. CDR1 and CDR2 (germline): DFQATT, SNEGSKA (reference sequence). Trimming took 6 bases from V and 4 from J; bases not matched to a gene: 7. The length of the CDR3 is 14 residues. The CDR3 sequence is CSAFLSGRPDTQYF. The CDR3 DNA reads TGCAGTGCCTTTCTTAGCGGGAGGCCAGATACGCAGTATTTT.

For the CDR3, the DNA is TGTGCCAGCAGGGCTTGGGGCCCCGGGGAGCTGTTTTTT. Residues: CASRAWGPGELFF. The chain joins TRBV7-2 to TRBJ2-2; D might be TRBD1 (5 bases). The CDR3 extends over 13 amino acids. Trimming removed 6 bases at V and 6 bases at J, with 11 bases between. CDR1 is SGHTA, CDR2 FQGNSA, per germline.

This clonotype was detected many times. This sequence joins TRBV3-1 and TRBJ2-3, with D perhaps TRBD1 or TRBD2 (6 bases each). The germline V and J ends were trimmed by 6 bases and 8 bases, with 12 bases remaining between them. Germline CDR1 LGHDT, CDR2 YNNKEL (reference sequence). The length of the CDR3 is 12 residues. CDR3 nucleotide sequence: TGTGCCAGCAGTCAAAAGGGGGGTACGCAGTATTTT. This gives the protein CASSQKGGTQYF.